A selection of T cell receptor beta chains follows, all from one sample in a study of blood T cell repertoires in COVID-19. Produced via immunoSEQ multiplex PCR; TCRdb's table is partial and in-frame only. The sample records over 200,000 clones, around 88% being singletons. Sequenced material: peripheral blood. These receptor sequences come from a man younger than 30 with active or convalescent COVID-19. Both conserved end residues are part of each CDR3. The D gene is left open where the match is weak. Where a row states a size, it is once, few, many or the class of an expanded clone; other rows omit it.

>TRBJ2-7|TRBV5-4|TRBD1|.|14
TGTGCCAGCAGCTTGGGGACAGGGGGCTACGAGCAGTACTTC
CASSLGTGGYEQYF
>TRBJ1-1|TRBV6-5|.|.|11
TGTGCCAGTGGGGGCTTTAACGTAGCTTTCTTT
CASGGFNVAFF
>TRBJ2-3|TRBV7-3|.|.|15
TGTGCCAGCAGCTACGGGGGTGCTAGCACAGATACGCAGTATTTT
CASSYGGASTDTQYF
>TRBJ2-5|TRBV2|.|.|10
TGTGCCAGCAGTGAGCCTAGCGTGTACTTC
CASSEPSVYF
>TRBJ2-1|TRBV19|.|.|16
TGTGCCAGTAGTATGTATGGTGAAGGAGCTCGAAATGAGCAGTTCTTC
CASSMYGEGARNEQFF
>TRBJ2-7|TRBV7-2|TRBD2|.|18
TGTGCCAGCAGCTTGAAACTAGCGGGAGGGATAGGGGCCTACGAGCAGTACTTC
CASSLKLAGGIGAYEQYF
>TRBJ2-6|TRBV30|.|.|12
TGTGCCTTTGACACTGGGGCCAACGTCCTGACTTTC
CAFDTGANVLTF
>TRBJ2-4|TRBV30|TRBD1|.|17
TGTGCCTGGAGTGTATTAACGGGACAGGGGTACGGAGACATTCAGTACTTC
CAWSVLTGQGYGDIQYF
>TRBJ2-7|TRBV7-2|TRBD2|.|16
TGTGCCAGCAGCTTAGCGTCTAGCGGAGCCTTTAATGAGCAGTACTTC
CASSLASSGAFNEQYF
>TRBJ1-2|TRBV14|.|.|15
TGTGCCAGCAGCCCGGTGACAAGTACAAGCTATGGCTACACCTTC
CASSPVTSTSYGYTF
>TRBJ1-1|TRBV11-2|.|.|17
TGTGCCAGCAGCTTAGCTCTGAGTACTTCTGTGAACACTGAAGCTTTCTTT
CASSLALSTSVNTEAFF
>TRBJ2-7|TRBV12-5|TRBD1|once|19
TGTGCTAGTGGTTTGGCCCCAGGTGGGACAGCCACACTATTGAGCGAGCAGTACTTC
CASGLAPGGTATLLSEQYF
>TRBJ2-1|TRBV18|.|.|16
TGTGCCAGCTCACCATTCTTAGGAGGCCGTGGACATGAGCAGTTCTTC
CASSPFLGGRGHEQFF
>TRBJ2-7|TRBV29-1|.|.|11
TGCAGCGCCGCTGACGGGTACGAGCAGTACTTC
CSAADGYEQYF
>TRBJ1-1|TRBV27|TRBD1|.|15
TGTGCCAGCAGTTTATCTGGGACAGCGAACACTGAAGCTTTCTTT
CASSLSGTANTEAFF